This TCR beta chain was captured by sequencing in a study of blood T cell repertoires in COVID-19. Study at large: Acute and convalescent COVID-19 samples came from the United States, Italy and Spain. Sources were T cells, B-cell-depleted T cells, or PBMCs; the material itself was cDNA or gDNA.

CDR1 and CDR2 (germline): SNHLY, FYNNEI. The CDR3 runs 15 residues. V was pared by 3 bases and J by 10 bases, with 19 bases between. In the original workflow: The authors estimated nucleated cell counts from reference gene primer amplification. The data were produced by immunoSEQ multiplex PCR, yet TCRdb's version contains in-frame clones alone and is incomplete. The V and J calls and the clone size are those of that table, but D and trimming were determined from the DNA. The sample yields under 150,000 clones, roughly 80% seen once. The chain recombines TRBV2 with TRBJ1-5; no clear D. This TCR was sampled from a woman older than 75 in a cohort sampled during active or convalescent COVID-19. Material for sequencing was peripheral blood. CDR3 sequence (DNA): TGTGCCAGCAGTGATTGGTCGGCGGCCATAGATCCCCAGCATTTT. Translation gives CASSDWSAAIDPQHF.